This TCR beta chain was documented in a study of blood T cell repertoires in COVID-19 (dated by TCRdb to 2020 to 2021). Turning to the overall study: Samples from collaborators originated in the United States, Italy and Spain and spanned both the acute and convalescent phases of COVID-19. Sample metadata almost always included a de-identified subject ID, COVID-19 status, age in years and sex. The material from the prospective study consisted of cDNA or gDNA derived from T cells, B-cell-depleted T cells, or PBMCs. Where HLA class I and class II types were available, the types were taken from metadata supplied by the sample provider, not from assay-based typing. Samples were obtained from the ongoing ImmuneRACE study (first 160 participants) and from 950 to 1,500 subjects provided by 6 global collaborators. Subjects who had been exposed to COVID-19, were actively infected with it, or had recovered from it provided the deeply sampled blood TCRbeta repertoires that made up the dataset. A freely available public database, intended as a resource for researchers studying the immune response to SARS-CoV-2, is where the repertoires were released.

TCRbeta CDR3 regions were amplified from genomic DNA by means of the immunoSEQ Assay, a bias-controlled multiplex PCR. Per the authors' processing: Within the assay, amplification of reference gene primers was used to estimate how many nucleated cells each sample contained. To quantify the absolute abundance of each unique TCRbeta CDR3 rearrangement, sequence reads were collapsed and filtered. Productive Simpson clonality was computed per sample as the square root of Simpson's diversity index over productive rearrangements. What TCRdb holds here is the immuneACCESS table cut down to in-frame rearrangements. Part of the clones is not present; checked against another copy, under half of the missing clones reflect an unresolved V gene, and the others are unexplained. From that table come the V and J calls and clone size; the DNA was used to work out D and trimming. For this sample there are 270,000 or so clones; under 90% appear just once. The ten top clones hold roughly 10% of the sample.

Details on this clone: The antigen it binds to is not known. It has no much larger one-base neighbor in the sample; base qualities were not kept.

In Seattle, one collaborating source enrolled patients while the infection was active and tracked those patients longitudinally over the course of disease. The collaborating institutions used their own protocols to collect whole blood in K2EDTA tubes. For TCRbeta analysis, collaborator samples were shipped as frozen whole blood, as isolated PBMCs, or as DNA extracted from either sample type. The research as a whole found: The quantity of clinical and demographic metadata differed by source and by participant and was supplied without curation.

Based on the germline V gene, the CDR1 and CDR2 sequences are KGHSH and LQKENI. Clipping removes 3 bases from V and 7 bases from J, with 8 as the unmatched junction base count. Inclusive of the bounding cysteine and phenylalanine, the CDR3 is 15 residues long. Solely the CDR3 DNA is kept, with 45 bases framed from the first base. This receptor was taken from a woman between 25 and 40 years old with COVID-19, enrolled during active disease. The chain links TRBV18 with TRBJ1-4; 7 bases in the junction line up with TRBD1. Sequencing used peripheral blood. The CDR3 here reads CASSPRDSPFEKLFF. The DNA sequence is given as TGTGCCAGCTCACCCCGGGACAGCCCCTTTGAAAAACTGTTTTTT.